The 11 T cell receptor beta chains reported below all come from one sample, sequenced in a study of beta chain features in type 1 diabetes. General study results and limits: Shorter TCRB CDR3s, moderately but significantly so, were found in Type 1 diabetes patients in all four CD4+ subsets.

These receptors have no identified antigens. Expressed TCRB transcripts were sequenced after all isolated RNA was converted to cDNA. Assay used: immunoSEQ multiplex PCR; TCRdb lists only in-frame clones, some missing. The sample holds roughly 24,000 clones, under 75% seen once. The sequenced material came from Tregs from blood. Every receptor here comes from a man between 18 and 29 years old with type 1 diabetes.

The rearrangement uses TRBV10-3 and TRBJ1-6, with a possible D match to TRBD1 (6 bases). CDR3 length: 17 amino acids. Germline CDR1 is ENHRY and CDR2 is SYGVKD. V lost 6 bases and J lost 9, with 24 bases in between. The CDR3 sequence is CAISPHASRGLSSPLHF. In DNA form, the CDR3 reads TGTGCCATCAGCCCACACGCATCCAGGGGTCTTTCTTCACCCCTCCACTTT.

This sequence joins TRBV5-1 and TRBJ2-3; 7 positions match TRBD1. V lost 7 bases to trimming and J lost 1 base; unmatched junction nucleotides: 9. The CDR3 spans 15 residues. Germline V gives CDR1 SGHRS, CDR2 YFSETQ. The CDR3 sequence is CASCYQGVGTDTQYF. The DNA for the CDR3 is TGCGCCAGCTGCTACCAGGGGGTCGGCACAGATACGCAGTATTTT.

J is TRBJ2-2 and V is TRBV19; 9 bases map to TRBD1. J gave up 3 bases and V 8 bases, and 4 bases lay outside the gene matches. There are 14 residues in the CDR3. Germline CDR1 is LNHDA and CDR2 is SQIVND (reference sequence). The CDR3 DNA sequence: TGTGCCAGTCGCGGGACAGGGTACACCGGGGAGCTGTTTTTT. It specifies CASRGTGYTGELFF.

There are a few counts of this clone. This sequence joins TRBV29-1 and TRBJ2-7; possibly TRBD1 for D (6 bases). The germline CDR1 and CDR2 sequences are SQVTM and ANQGSEA. CDR3 size: 11 residues. Trimming pared 6 bases from V and 5 bases from J, leaving 11 bases between. The CDR3 DNA is TGCAGCGTGGGCAGGACAGACGAGCAGTACTTC. It encodes CSVGRTDEQYF.

This clone appeared a few times. V usage is TRBV5-1 and J usage is TRBJ2-3; D is uncertain. V was pared by 1 base and J by 0 bases, with 9 bases between. Germline values: CDR1 SGHRS, CDR2 YFSETQ. The CDR3 sequence is 15 residues long. CDR3 amino acids: CASSLLSGSTDTQYF. CDR3 nucleotides: TGCGCCAGCAGCTTGTTATCCGGGAGCACAGATACGCAGTATTTT.

As DNA, the CDR3 is TGTGCCAGCAGCCAAGAGGGACTAGCGGGACGGGCGTCCTACAATGAGCAGTTCTTC. It is translated as CASSQEGLAGRASYNEQFF. The chain has TRBV4-2 and TRBJ2-1; 13 bases line up with TRBD2. Germline-derived CDR1 and CDR2 are LGHNA and YNFKEQ. V lost 0 bases to trimming and J lost 1 base; unmatched junction nucleotides: 6. The CDR3 contains 19 residues.

This clone has just a few counts. This chain connects TRBV6-5 to TRBJ1-1; D is undetermined. The CDR3 spans 14 residues. V shed 4 bases and J shed 0 bases, with 9 bases lying between them. CDR1 is MNHEY, CDR2 SVGAGI, per germline. CDR3 region: CASSLGALNTEAFF. The CDR3 coding sequence is TGTGCCAGCAGTTTAGGAGCACTGAACACTGAAGCTTTCTTT.

CDR3 sequence reads: CAWSGLGLAGSLHWNIQYF. CDR3 nucleotide sequence: TGTGCCTGGAGTGGCTTAGGACTAGCGGGGTCTCTCCATTGGAACATTCAGTACTTC. V is TRBV30 and J is TRBJ2-4, with TRBD2 matching 12 bases. CDR1 and CDR2 from the germline V gene are GTSNPN and SVGIG (reference sequence). J gave up 7 bases and V 1 base, and 17 bases lay outside the gene matches. There are 19 residues in the CDR3.

This sequence joins TRBV5-1 and TRBJ2-1; D perhaps matches TRBD2 (6 bases). Trimming cost V 4 bases and J 0 bases, with 14 bases left between them. The CDR3 loop spans 16 amino acids. Germline lookup yields CDR1 SGHRS and CDR2 YFSETQ. CDR3 sequence (DNA): TGCGCCAGCAGCCTTAGCGGTACCAGCTCCTACAATGAGCAGTTCTTC. It translates to CASSLSGTSSYNEQFF. Full variable domain (remainder filled in from reference TRBV5-1 and TRBJ2-1): KAGVTQTPRYLIKTRGQQVTLSCSPISGHRSVSWYQQTPGQGLQFLFEYFSETQRNKGNFPGRFSGRQFSNSRSEMNVSTLELGDSALYLCASSLSGTSSYNEQFFGPGTRLTVL.

The chain joins TRBV9 to TRBJ2-3; perhaps TRBD2 as D (6 bases). Germline CDR1 and CDR2: SGDLS and YYNGEE. This CDR3 has 16 amino acids. V gave up 4 bases and J gave up 0 bases, with 15 bases separating them. CDR3 region: CASSPSPGTSTDTQYF. The DNA for the CDR3 is TGTGCCAGCAGCCCCTCACCGGGGACTAGCACAGATACGCAGTATTTT.

The CDR3 is CASTYGQANFYGYTF. The CDR3 DNA is TGCGCCAGCACCTACGGACAGGCGAACTTCTATGGCTACACCTTC. The rearrangement joins TRBV5-1 to TRBJ1-2; 7 positions match TRBD1. Unmatched junction bases numbered 12, after V lost 6 bases and J lost 4 bases. This CDR3 comprises 15 residues. Germline values: CDR1 SGHRS, CDR2 YFSETQ.